Listed here are 31 T cell receptor beta chains from one sample, sequenced in a study of T cell responses to AZD1222 COVID-19 vaccine. Method: immunoSEQ multiplex PCR; TCRdb's copy keeps in-frame clones and lacks some. This table holds tens of thousands of clones, 89% found once. Material: peripheral blood, obtained 28 days after the second AZD1222 dose. The receptors derive from an adult who received the AZD1222 COVID-19 vaccine.

This clone has a handful of counts. The J gene is TRBJ2-1, the V gene TRBV7-3, with a possible D match to TRBD2 (6 bases). Germline V gives CDR1 SGHTA, CDR2 FQGTGA. V was trimmed by 3 bases and J by 8 bases, leaving 11 bases between them. The CDR3 runs 13 residues. The CDR3 DNA is TGTGCCAGCAGCTTCCAGGGCGGGGATGAGCAGTTCTTC. Protein sequence: CASSFQGGDEQFF.

This clone showed up just once. V usage is TRBV7-8 and J usage is TRBJ2-7, with 8 bases that match TRBD1. Per germline, CDR1 SGHVS and CDR2 FQNEAQ. This CDR3 contains 15 residues. J was trimmed by 2 bases and V by 5 bases; bases with no gene match: 8. The CDR3 bases are TGTGCCAGCAGCCGAGGGACAGGTTATCCCTACGAGCAGTACTTC. Protein: CASSRGTGYPYEQYF.

The chain uses TRBV3-1 (or the pseudogene TRBV3-2) and TRBJ2-3; D is unclear. The CDR3 consists of 14 residues. CDR1 is LGHDT, CDR2 YNNKEL, per germline (reference sequence). Between the trimmed V and J ends, which lost 1 base and 2 bases, there was a span of 7 bases. CDR3 region: CASSQVHITDTQYF. The CDR3 DNA reads as TGTGCCAGCAGCCAAGTCCATATCACAGATACGCAGTATTTT.

The chain is built from TRBV5-1 and TRBJ1-2; TRBD1 matches at 10 bases. The CDR3 has 16 amino acids. Germline V gene data show CDR1 as SGHRS and CDR2 as YFSETQ. V trimming: 3 bases; J trimming: 8 bases; junction bases outside the gene matches: 13. The CDR3 region is CASSSEPGQGPRGYTF. The CDR3 region has the DNA TGCGCCAGCAGCTCGGAACCGGGACAGGGGCCAAGGGGCTACACCTTC.

The chain employs TRBV10-1 and TRBJ1-4; D remains ambiguous. CDR3 length: 16 amino acids. V was shortened by 6 bases and J by 5 bases, with 19 bases between the two germline ends. The germline gives CDR1 WNHNN, CDR2 SYGVQD (reference sequence). The CDR3 is CASSPLDRTSNEKLFF. CDR3 sequence (DNA): TGCGCCAGCAGCCCCCTGGACCGAACATCAAATGAAAAACTGTTTTTT.

This chain links TRBV4-1 with TRBJ1-2; 8 bases fit TRBD1. V lost 0 bases, J lost 4 bases, and 10 bases stayed unmatched. This CDR3 has 17 residues. Germline V gives CDR1 MGHRA, CDR2 YSYEKL. CDR3 coding DNA: TGCGCCAGCAGCCAAGATATGACCGACAGGGGACCCTATGGCTACACCTTC. Its translation is CASSQDMTDRGPYGYTF.

The gene calls are TRBV19 and TRBJ1-5; a weak D match, TRBD1 (5 bases). V lost 5 bases and J 4 bases, leaving 15 bases between the germline ends. This CDR3 spans 15 amino acids. The germline gives CDR1 LNHDA, CDR2 SQIVND (reference sequence). CDR3 in amino acids: CASSPSLRGNQPQHF. CDR3 sequence (DNA): TGTGCCAGTAGTCCCAGCCTGAGGGGTAATCAGCCCCAGCATTTT.

This chain joins TRBV3-1 (or the pseudogene TRBV3-2) and TRBJ1-4; 10 bases match TRBD1. The CDR3 consists of 15 residues. CDR1 and CDR2 (germline): LGHDT, YNNKEL (reference sequence). J was trimmed by 7 bases and V by 3 bases; bases with no gene match: 5. CDR3 DNA: TGTGCCAGCAGCCACAGGGACAGGGGACGTGAAAAACTGTTTTTT. As protein: CASSHRDRGREKLFF.

This chain connects TRBV7-7 to TRBJ2-3; TRBD2 matches 14 bases. CDR3 length equals 18 residues. J was trimmed by 5 bases and V by 5 bases; bases with no gene match: 12. Per germline, CDR1 SSHAT and CDR2 FNYEAQ (reference sequence). The CDR3 bases are TGTGCCAGCAGCGCTGGACTAGCGGGGGGCCTGCAGAGAGATACGCAGTATTTT. Residues: CASSAGLAGGLQRDTQYF.

The rearrangement joins TRBV7-8 to TRBJ1-2, with 7 bases matching TRBD1. The CDR3 is made up of 14 amino acids. Germline CDR1 SGHVS, CDR2 FQNEAQ. J gave up 5 bases and V 3 bases, and 6 bases lay outside the gene matches. Here the CDR3 reads CASSFGTDPYGYTF. The CDR3 region has the DNA TGTGCCAGCAGCTTTGGGACAGACCCTTATGGCTACACCTTC.

The chain carries TRBV9 and TRBJ1-3, with D possibly matching TRBD1 (5 bases). This CDR3 comprises 14 residues. V lost 0 bases, J lost 6 bases, and 10 bases lay in between. Germline assignment: CDR1 SGDLS and CDR2 YYNGEE. CDR3 nucleotides: TGTGCCAGCAGCGTAGTAGGGGATGAAAACACCATATATTTT. Its translation: CASSVVGDENTIYF. Using reference TRBV9 and TRBJ1-3 for the parts outside the CDR3, the full variable domain is DSGVTQTPKHLITATGQRVTLRCSPRSGDLSVYWYQQSLDQGLQFLIQYYNGEERAKGNILERFSAQQFPDLHSELNLSSLELGDSALYFCASSVVGDENTIYFGEGSWLTVV.

CDR3 protein: CASRIQGGITEAFF. The DNA of the CDR3 is TGTGCCAGCAGAATACAGGGGGGTATCACTGAAGCTTTCTTT. The chain uses TRBV4-2 and TRBJ1-1, with 8 bases matching TRBD1. Germline V gene data show CDR1 as LGHNA and CDR2 as YNFKEQ. CDR3 length equals 14 residues. Trimming took 6 bases from V and 4 from J; bases not matched to a gene: 7.

This clone was seen only once. The J gene is TRBJ2-5, the V gene TRBV10-3; no definite D call. There are 12 residues in the CDR3. Germline CDR1 is ENHRY and CDR2 is SYGVKD. Trimming shortened V by 0 bases and J by 4 bases, and 3 bases separated the two germline ends. The chain's CDR3 is CAISESGETQYF. As DNA, the CDR3 is TGTGCCATCAGTGAGTCAGGAGAGACCCAGTACTTC.

This clone was seen a handful of times. This chain uses TRBV2 with TRBJ1-2; 7 bases are a match to TRBD1. Trimming took 7 bases from V and 7 from J; bases not matched to a gene: 12. Germline V lookup: CDR1 SNHLY, CDR2 FYNNEI. The CDR3 has 14 residues. The CDR3 loop reads CASKGNRGSGGYTF. The CDR3 DNA reads TGTGCCAGCAAGGGAAACAGGGGATCCGGTGGCTACACCTTC.

The table lists this clone with a few counts. The genes are TRBV2 and TRBJ2-3; TRBD2 matches 10 bases. V gave up 6 bases and J gave up 3 bases; unmatched junction bases: 3. This CDR3 has 14 amino acids. From germline, CDR1 is SNHLY and CDR2 FYNNEI. The CDR3 DNA reads as TGTGCCAGCAGAAGTAGCGGGGGGACAGATACGCAGTATTTT. This codes for CASRSSGGTDTQYF.

The chain employs TRBV2 and TRBJ2-5, with D possibly matching TRBD1 (8 bases). The germline V gene has CDR1 SNHLY and CDR2 FYNNEI. V shed 6 bases and J shed 5 bases, with 16 bases lying between them. CDR3 size: 14 residues. The CDR3: CASSADRGGETQYF. CDR3 DNA: TGTGCCAGCAGCGCAGACAGGGGAGGGGAGACCCAGTACTTC.

The V call is TRBV13, the J call TRBJ2-3; 8 nucleotides line up with TRBD2. Germline assignment: CDR1 PRHDT and CDR2 FYEKMQ (reference sequence). The CDR3 spans 18 residues. J lost 6 bases, V lost 4 bases, and 18 bases had no gene match. This chain's CDR3 is CASSSRPGGDQIRDTQYF. The CDR3, as DNA: TGTGCCAGCAGCTCTAGACCCGGGGGGGATCAAATTAGGGATACGCAGTATTTT.

The genes are TRBV29-1 and TRBJ2-7, with 7 bases aligning to TRBD2. CDR1 and CDR2 (germline): SQVTM, ANQGSEA. Trimming cost V 6 bases and J 3 bases; bases outside gene matches: 8. The CDR3 covers 13 residues. Written as DNA, the CDR3 is TGCAGCGTCCAAGGCGGGGGAGGCTACGAGCAGTACTTC. Amino acids: CSVQGGGGYEQYF.

The chain couples TRBV24-1 to TRBJ2-2; 7 nucleotides agree with TRBD2. CDR3 length: 13 residues. Germline loops: CDR1 KGHDR, CDR2 SFDVKD. The V gene end was trimmed by 10 bases and the J gene end by 7 bases; junction bases not matched to a gene: 8. CDR3 nucleotides: TGTGCCACTAACCAGCGGGACGGCGGGGAGCTGTTTTTT. Protein: CATNQRDGGELFF.

The chain employs TRBV7-2 and TRBJ2-7; 8 nucleotides line up with TRBD2. Germline values: CDR1 SGHTA, CDR2 FQGNSA. The CDR3 spans 13 residues. Trimming took 1 base from V and 6 from J; bases not matched to a gene: 2. CDR3 loop: CASSLVGRAEQYF. The CDR3 nucleotides are TGTGCCAGCAGCTTAGTCGGGAGGGCCGAGCAGTACTTC.

This clone is a singleton in its sample. V gene TRBV15 combines with J gene TRBJ1-5, with D maybe TRBD1 (5 bases). The CDR3 extends over 16 amino acids. V dropped 3 bases and J dropped 7 bases, with 19 bases sitting between them. The germline gives CDR1 LNHNV, CDR2 YYDKDF (reference sequence). CDR3 nucleotide sequence: TGTGCCACCAGCAGTCCCTATCACCAGGGAACCCAGCCCCAGCATTTT. This codes for CATSSPYHQGTQPQHF.

The chain combines TRBV19 with TRBJ2-2; no clear D. The CDR3 totals 12 residues. The V gene lost 7 bases and the J gene lost 3 bases, with 6 bases spanning the gap. Germline V gene lookup returns CDR1 LNHDA and CDR2 SQIVND (reference sequence). This CDR3 reads CASTRDTGELFF. CDR3 sequence (DNA): TGTGCCAGTACCAGAGACACCGGGGAGCTGTTTTTT.

J is TRBJ2-7 and V is TRBV7-6, with 12 nucleotides matching TRBD2. Germline V gene data show CDR1 as SGHVS and CDR2 as FNYEAQ. The CDR3 consists of 17 residues. Losses at the gene ends were 5 bases for V and 5 bases for J; bases not matched to a gene: 13. The chain's CDR3 is CASSLYRLAGVGDEQYF. CDR3 nucleotides: TGTGCCAGCAGCCTGTACAGACTAGCGGGGGTTGGGGACGAGCAGTACTTC. Drawing the rest from reference TRBV7-6 and TRBJ2-7, the complete variable domain is GAGVSQSPRYKVTKRGQDVALRCDPISGHVSLYWYRQALGQGPEFLTYFNYEAQQDKSGLPNDRFSAERPEGSISTLTIQRTEQRDSAMYRCASSLYRLAGVGDEQYFGPGTRLTVT.

The V gene is TRBV7-6, the J gene TRBJ2-1, with 10 bases aligning to TRBD2. After removal of 3 bases from V and 0 bases from J, the junction contained 5 bases not matched to a gene. The CDR3 extends over 17 amino acids. Germline CDR1 is SGHVS and CDR2 is FNYEAQ. CDR3 sequence: CASSFRPSGSSYNEQFF. The CDR3 DNA reads as TGTGCCAGCAGCTTTAGGCCTAGCGGGAGCTCCTACAATGAGCAGTTCTTC.

The chain recombines TRBV7-3 with TRBJ2-1; D perhaps matches TRBD2 (5 bases). Trimming removed 2 bases at V and 4 bases at J, with 15 bases between. Germline CDR1 SGHTA, CDR2 FQGTGA. The CDR3 has 16 residues. The CDR3 spells CASSLSPSPSYNEQFF. The CDR3 DNA reads TGTGCCAGCAGCTTATCTCCTAGCCCGTCTTACAATGAGCAGTTCTTC.

The chain has TRBV6-5 and TRBJ1-2; tentative D call: TRBD1 (5 bases). The CDR3 length is 12 residues. The V end was cut by 7 bases, the J end by 9 bases, with 15 bases between. The germline CDR1 and CDR2 sequences are MNHEY and SVGAGI. CDR3 in DNA: TGTGCCAGCACCCGGGGAGGGGCGAGCTACACCTTC. This encodes CASTRGGASYTF.

The chain couples TRBV19 to TRBJ2-3, with TRBD2 matching 11 bases. The CDR3 has 15 residues. Germline V gene sequence: CDR1 LNHDA, CDR2 SQIVND (reference sequence). The junction had 3 bases not matched to a gene; V was cut back by 4 bases and J by 3 bases. CDR3 loop: CASSKGLAETDTQYF. The CDR3 DNA reads TGTGCCAGTAGTAAGGGACTAGCGGAAACAGATACGCAGTATTTT.

The chain has TRBV7-9 and TRBJ1-2; D uncertain. CDR1 and CDR2 from the germline V gene are SEHNR and FQNEAQ (reference sequence). Trimming pared 1 base from V and 5 bases from J, leaving 8 bases between. The CDR3 is 13 amino acids. The CDR3 sequence: CASSLEDPYGYTF. CDR3 sequence (DNA): TGTGCCAGCAGCTTAGAAGACCCGTATGGCTACACCTTC.

This chain links TRBV24-1 with TRBJ2-1, with D possibly matching TRBD2 (7 bases). The CDR3 length is 13 residues. The V gene's germline CDR1 is KGHDR and CDR2 SFDVKD. V was pared by 5 bases and J by 15 bases, with 19 bases between. Written as DNA, the CDR3 is TGTGCCACCAGTGCCCTTGCGGGGGCAGGGAGGTTCTTC. This sequence encodes CATSALAGAGRFF.

The J gene is TRBJ2-7, the V gene TRBV7-9; no definite D call. Trimming left V 1 base short and J 12 bases short, with 13 bases between. Germline CDR1 is SEHNR and CDR2 is FQNEAQ (reference sequence). The length of the CDR3 is 12 residues. The CDR3 DNA is TGTGCCAGCAGCTTAGAGCAAGCCTGTTTGTACTTC. It is translated as CASSLEQACLYF.

The rearrangement links TRBV19 to TRBJ2-3, with D possibly TRBD1 on 5 matching bases. CDR3 length: 16 residues. V lost 6 bases and J lost 4, with 20 bases in between. Germline loops: CDR1 LNHDA, CDR2 SQIVND (reference sequence). DNA for the CDR3: TGTGCCAGTAGCATCGGGTGGCAGGGCTACGCAGATACGCAGTATTTT. It encodes CASSIGWQGYADTQYF.